This T cell receptor beta chain was sequenced during a study of blood T cell repertoires in COVID-19. The authors' processing: Reference gene primer amplification gave nucleated cell count estimates. Sequencing used immunoSEQ multiplex PCR; TCRdb keeps in-frame clones, though not all of them. V and J calls and clone size are those listed in that table; D and trimming were worked out from the DNA. The data hold about 240,000 clones, with around 90% observed a single time. With 3 bases clipped from V and 2 bases from J, the junction kept 3 bases outside the gene matches. Germline CDR1 and CDR2: SGHAT and FQNNGV. This CDR3 is 14 amino acids long.

The TCR was taken from a man in his sixties who had recovered from COVID-19. The gene calls are TRBV11-2 and TRBJ1-1; 7 bases are a match to TRBD1. Sequencing was carried out using peripheral blood. CDR3 nucleotide sequence: TGTGCCAGCAGCTTGGGACAGCCTAACACTGAAGCTTTCTTT. Its translation: CASSLGQPNTEAFF.